This passage covers 6 T cell receptor beta chains from one sample sequenced in a study of molecular identifiers for immune sequencing clone quantification. TCRdb redid the calling of the PCR reads with MiXCR, one entry per CDR3 protein. This table holds fewer than 350,000 distinct CDR3 sequences, roughly a quarter found once. Sequenced sample: naive CD8+ T cells from blood, with Jurkat cell RNA spiked in. Subset here: FACS-sorted CD8+CD4-CCR7+CD45RA+ naive T cells. The receptors were gathered from a human donor in good health. Some libraries in this study had Jurkat cell RNA spiked in.

At least ten counts were recorded for this clonotype. This chain joins TRBV20-1 and TRBJ2-7, with 9 bases that match TRBD2. The CDR3 is 14 amino acids. CDR1 is DFQATT, CDR2 SNEGSKA, per germline (reference sequence). The CDR3 sequence is CGGSSGVGFYEQYF. DNA for the CDR3: TGCGGAGGGTCTAGCGGGGTGGGTTTTTACGAGCAGTACTTC.

With respect to this clonotype: The junction and the germline gene differ at one end; a read error may be behind it. This rearrangement joins TRBV12-3 or TRBV12-4 to TRBJ1-2, with 7 bases fitting TRBD1. The CDR3 consists of 15 residues. The CDR3 is CASGLLGQVGYGRAF. The DNA of the CDR3 is TGTGCCAGCGGTTTACTTGGACAGGTTGGCTATGGCCGCGCCTTC.

The chain uses TRBV12-5 and TRBJ2-5; 7 nucleotides match TRBD2. The J segment lost 5 bases and the V segment lost 4 bases, leaving 10 bases of the junction unmatched. The CDR3 extends over 15 amino acids. Germline CDR1 and CDR2: LGHNT and FRNRAP. CDR3: CASGSQVGGEETQYF. CDR3 bases: TGTGCTAGTGGTTCCCAGGTGGGAGGGGAGGAGACCCAGTACTTC.

This clonotype was seen a handful of times. V is TRBV27 and J is TRBJ2-6; D not resolved. Per the germline V gene, CDR1 is MNHEY and CDR2 is SMNVEV (reference sequence). The CDR3 is 14 residues long. The V and J ends lost 4 bases and 2 bases respectively, with 6 bases between them. The CDR3 region has the DNA TGTGCCAGCAGTTCTTCTCCTGGGGCCAACGTCCTGACTTTC. Its translation: CASSSSPGANVLTF.

This clonotype has a handful of counts. The chain links TRBV6-2 or TRBV6-3 to TRBJ1-5; weak D call: TRBD1 (6 bases). Trimming removed 0 bases from V and 3 bases from J, with 9 bases in between. CDR3 size: 15 residues. The germline CDR1 and CDR2 sequences are MNHEY and SVGEGT. For the CDR3, the DNA is TGTGCCAGCAGTTACTCGGGGACATTCAATCAGCCCCAGCATTTT. Amino acid sequence: CASSYSGTFNQPQHF.

This clonotype has a handful of counts. A much larger clone differs by one base, so this may be a read error. The gene calls are TRBV29-1 and TRBJ1-1; D might be TRBD1 (6 bases). Germline V gene sequence: CDR1 SQVTM, CDR2 ANQGSEA. The CDR3 is 11 residues long. The CDR3 nucleotides are TGCAGCGGTCTTCAGGGGACTGTAGCTTTCTTT. Its protein product is CSGLQGTVAFF.